This TCR beta chain was documented in a study of a mutant IDH1 vaccine in newly diagnosed glioma. The V gene's germline CDR1 is MDHEN and CDR2 SYDVKM. The CDR3 runs 13 residues. The trim removed 10 bases at V and 6 bases at J, leaving 10 bases unmatched. TCRdb keeps only in-frame clones here, not all; method: immunoSEQ multiplex PCR. The sample consists of about 30,000 clones, around 90% of them appearing once. This clone has a handful of counts. Its antigen is not known. This sample's time point: week 5, during vaccination. Vaccinated patients received 300 ug of mutant IDH1 20-mer peptide per dose, with topical imiquimod.

The sample consisted of peripheral blood mononuclear cells (PBMCs), taken from a glioma patient whose treatment included an IDH1 peptide vaccine. The clonotype originates from a middle-aged woman with glioma. Some clones in this sample may be carry-over from other donors' samples. The rearrangement joins TRBV28 to TRBJ1-2; TRBD1 matches at 8 bases. CDR3 DNA sequence: TGTGCCACCAAACGACAGGGGTGGGATGGCTACACCTTC. It yields the protein CATKRQGWDGYTF.